This T cell receptor beta chain was profiled in a study of blood T cell repertoires in COVID-19. Study-level background: Material from acute and convalescent COVID-19 was sourced from the United States, Italy and Spain. PBMCs, B-cell-depleted T cells, or T cells provided the cDNA or gDNA that made up the material.

As handled by the study authors: For nucleated cells, counts were estimated from reference gene primer amplification. The protocol was immunoSEQ multiplex PCR, while the TCRdb copy is restricted to in-frame clones and leaves out a portion. The DNA gave D and trimming, while V, J and clone size come from that table. Seen here are 150,000 to 250,000 clones, 70% to 85% observed once, and the top ten hold approximately 6.9%. The CDR3 is 13 residues long. Germline loops: CDR1 SQVTM, CDR2 ANQGSEA. Losses at the gene ends were 2 bases for V and 8 bases for J; bases not matched to a gene: 6. This TCR derives from a human donor with acute or convalescent COVID-19. The donor label of this sample is uncertain. Input material: peripheral blood. The J gene is TRBJ1-1, the V gene TRBV29-1, with 9 bases that match TRBD1. For the CDR3, the DNA is TGCAGCGTTGAATTGGGACAGGGCAGGGAAGCTTTCTTT. The encoded protein is CSVELGQGREAFF.